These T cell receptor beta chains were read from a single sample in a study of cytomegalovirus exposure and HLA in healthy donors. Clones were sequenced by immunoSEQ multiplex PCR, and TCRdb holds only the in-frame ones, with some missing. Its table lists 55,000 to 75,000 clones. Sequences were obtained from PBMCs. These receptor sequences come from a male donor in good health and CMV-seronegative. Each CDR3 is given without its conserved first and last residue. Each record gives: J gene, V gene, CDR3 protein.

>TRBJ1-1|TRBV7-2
ASIDLTGGATEAF
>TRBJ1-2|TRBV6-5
ASSYAGANYGYT
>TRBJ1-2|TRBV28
ASSLQGGNGYT
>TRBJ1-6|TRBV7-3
ASAPTGGSPLH
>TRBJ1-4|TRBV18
ASQGGLNEKLF
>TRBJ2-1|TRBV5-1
ASSLRLGGRSGNEQF
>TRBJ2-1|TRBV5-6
ASILAAGSNYNEQF
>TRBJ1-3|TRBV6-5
ASSYTLGQGNTIY
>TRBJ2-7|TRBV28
ASTSGGTSGRNEQY
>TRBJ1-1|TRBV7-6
ASSLGQGRTEAF
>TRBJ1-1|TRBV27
ASSSYTEAF
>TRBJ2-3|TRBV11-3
ASSLTRADTQY
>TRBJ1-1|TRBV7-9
ASSFGGGTEAF
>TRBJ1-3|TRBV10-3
AISQEGSGNTIY
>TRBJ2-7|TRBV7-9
ASSQEEGTYEQY
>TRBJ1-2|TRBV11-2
ASSVTGDGNYGYT
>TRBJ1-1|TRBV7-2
ASSQVGQGRTEAF
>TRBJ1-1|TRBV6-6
ASSYLSTEAF
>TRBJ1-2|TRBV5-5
ASSLEQARYGYT